This TCR beta chain was sequenced in a study of blood T cells in healthy people across ages. Regarding the study as a whole: Diversity of TCR beta per million T cells declined in a roughly linear way with age.

Germline lookup yields CDR1 SNHLY and CDR2 FYNNEI. Trimming cost V 6 bases and J 5 bases; bases outside gene matches: 7. CDR3 length equals 15 residues. Concerning this clonotype: Its specificity is not known.

Primers used in a second PCR of roughly 6 to 11 cycles were a sample-barcoded 5' primer and a J-beta primer mix. TCRdb independently ran MiXCR on the 5' RACE reads; one entry per CDR3 protein. The data show 600,000 to 1,000,000 distinct CDR3 sequences, roughly 50% seen once. What was sequenced was blood. The TCR was taken from a man younger than 40 in good health. This chain uses TRBV2 with TRBJ1-4; TRBD1 matches 9 bases. The CDR3 sequence: CASRKEGQGNEKLFF. CDR3 bases: TGTGCCAGCAGAAAGGAGGGACAGGGAAATGAAAAACTGTTTTTT.